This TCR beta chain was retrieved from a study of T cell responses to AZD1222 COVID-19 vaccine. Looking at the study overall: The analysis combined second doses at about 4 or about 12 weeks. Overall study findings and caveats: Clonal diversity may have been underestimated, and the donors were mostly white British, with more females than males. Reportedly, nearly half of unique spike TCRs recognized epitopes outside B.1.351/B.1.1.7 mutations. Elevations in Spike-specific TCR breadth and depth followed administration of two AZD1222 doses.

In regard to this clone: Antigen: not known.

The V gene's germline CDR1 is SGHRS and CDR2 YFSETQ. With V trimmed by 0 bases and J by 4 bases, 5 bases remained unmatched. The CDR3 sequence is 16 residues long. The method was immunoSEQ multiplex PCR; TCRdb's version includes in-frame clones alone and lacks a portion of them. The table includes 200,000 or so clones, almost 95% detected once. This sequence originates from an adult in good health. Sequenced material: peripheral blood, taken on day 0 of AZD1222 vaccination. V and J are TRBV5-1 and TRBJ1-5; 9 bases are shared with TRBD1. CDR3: CASSLVPGQGNQPQHF. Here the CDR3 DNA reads TGCGCCAGCAGCTTGGTTCCGGGACAGGGAAATCAGCCCCAGCATTTT. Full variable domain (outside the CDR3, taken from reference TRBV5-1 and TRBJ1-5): KAGVTQTPRYLIKTRGQQVTLSCSPISGHRSVSWYQQTPGQGLQFLFEYFSETQRNKGNFPGRFSGRQFSNSRSEMNVSTLELGDSALYLCASSLVPGQGNQPQHFGDGTRLSIL.